The subject of this entry is one TCR beta chain. About 37,500 genome equivalents of blood DNA were amplified for TRB. This record belongs to a study of T cell clusters in autoimmune cytopenias. From germline, CDR1 is LNHDA and CDR2 SQIVND (reference sequence). CDR3 length equals 15 residues. TRB was amplified by touch-down multiplex PCR, primer pools A and B combined. TCRdb re-analyzed the multiplex PCR reads; it lists each CDR3 protein once, without DNA. The record lists 8,300 or so distinct CDR3 sequences, of which the ten most abundant hold 5% to 6.5%. The receptor was derived from a human donor with an autoimmune cytopenia or autoimmune hepatitis (not recorded which). This chain connects TRBV19 to TRBJ1-1; TCRdb's D gene call, TRBD1, goes unchecked for lack of DNA. The sequencing sample was made of peripheral blood. CDR3 protein: CASKDRGHRGTEAFF.